Given below is one T cell receptor beta chain in context. The antigen remains undetermined. This entry is derived from a study of T cell responses to AZD1222 COVID-19 vaccine. The CDR3 extends over 15 amino acids. V lost 6 bases, J lost 10 bases, and 20 bases lay in between. Germline loops: CDR1 SGDLS, CDR2 YYNGEE. Broader study findings: Among the donors, most were white British and more were female, and clonal diversity was possibly underestimated. The study found Spike-specific TCR breadth and depth rose after two AZD1222 doses.

Data came from immunoSEQ multiplex PCR; TCRdb stores just in-frame clones and leaves some out. The sample totals about 140,000 clones. The specimen sequenced was peripheral blood. The source of this sequence is an adult in good health. The chain joins TRBV9 to TRBJ1-6; possibly TRBD1 for D (6 bases). This chain's CDR3 is CASNPLPDSGSPLHF. Here the CDR3 DNA reads TGTGCCAGCAACCCACTCCCGGACAGTGGCTCACCCCTCCACTTT.